This TCR beta chain was sequenced in a study of blood T cell repertoires in COVID-19. The germline CDR1 and CDR2 sequences are MGHRA and YSYEKL. Trimming took 7 bases from V and 1 from J, leaving 15 bases between them. The CDR3 spans 15 residues. Original processing notes: From reference gene primer amplification, estimates of nucleated cell counts were derived. The method was immunoSEQ multiplex PCR; TCRdb's version includes in-frame clones alone and lacks a portion of them. The V and J calls and clone size come from that table; D and trimming were worked out from the DNA. Among more than 300,000 clones listed, around 89% were seen once.

V and J are TRBV4-1 and TRBJ2-3; tentatively, D is TRBD2 (5 bases). The TCR comes from a woman aged 18-29 years who had recovered from COVID-19. The specimen was PBMCs or T cells enriched from blood (not recorded which). The CDR3 coding sequence is TGCGCCAGCACCCCGAACGGACTGGGCACAGATACGCAGTATTTT. It codes for CASTPNGLGTDTQYF.